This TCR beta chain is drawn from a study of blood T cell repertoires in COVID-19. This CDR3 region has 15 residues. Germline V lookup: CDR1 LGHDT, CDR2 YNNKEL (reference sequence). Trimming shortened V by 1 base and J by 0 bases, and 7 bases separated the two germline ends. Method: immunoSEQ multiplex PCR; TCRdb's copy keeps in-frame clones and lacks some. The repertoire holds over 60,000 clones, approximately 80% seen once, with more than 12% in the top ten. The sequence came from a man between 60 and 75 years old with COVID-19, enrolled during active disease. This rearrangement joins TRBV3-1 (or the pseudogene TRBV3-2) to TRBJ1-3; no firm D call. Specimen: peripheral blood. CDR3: CASSQGAYSGNTIYF. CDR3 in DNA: TGTGCCAGCAGCCAAGGGGCCTACTCTGGAAACACCATATATTTT.